The clone carrying this TCR beta chain is medium-sized. TCRdb processed the 5' RACE reads anew with MiXCR; each CDR3 protein has one entry. The data show 23,000 or so distinct CDR3 sequences, 5.5% to 7.5% seen once. The sample belongs to a study of spatial heterogeneity in lung cancer. Study in general: Combinations of a unique TCR and a UMI were tallied in raw reads, and on average each appeared more than ten times.

Time point: sample taken at primary tumor resection. The TCR was taken from a male donor with early-stage non-small cell lung cancer. The sample here was PBMCs, taken at surgery.

The CDR3 bases are TGTGCCAGCAGTTTATCCGGGACAGGGATTCAGTTCTTC. It is translated as CASSLSGTGIQFF. The rearrangement joins TRBV28 to TRBJ2-1; TRBD1 agrees at 9 bases. The J segment lost 13 bases and the V segment lost 1 base, leaving 5 bases of the junction unmatched. Germline V gene data show CDR1 as MDHEN and CDR2 as SYDVKM. The length of the CDR3 is 13 residues. The full variable domain, rest sourced from reference TRBV28 and TRBJ2-1, is DVKVTQSSRYLVKRTGEKVFLECVQDMDHENMFWYRQDPGLGLRLIYFSYDVKMKEKGDIPEGYSVSREKKERFSLILESASTNQTSMYLCASSLSGTGIQFFGPGTRLTVL.